This T cell receptor beta chain was sequenced during a study of spatial heterogeneity in lung cancer. V lost 6 bases, J lost 10 bases, and 18 bases lay in between. Per the germline V gene, CDR1 is DFQATT and CDR2 is SNEGSKA (reference sequence). The CDR3 is 12 residues long. The table lists this clonotype with many counts. A single record per CDR3 protein comes from TCRdb applying MiXCR to the 5' RACE reads. In the table there are around 41,000 distinct CDR3 sequences, 22% of which are singletons. Time point reported: blood at routine non-recurrence follow-up after resection. The sequence came from a female donor with early-stage non-small cell lung cancer. The material sequenced was PBMCs, taken at follow-up. The chain recombines TRBV20-1 with TRBJ1-1; no reliable D call. The CDR3 here is CSAREGPSGAFF. The CDR3 nucleotides read TGCAGTGCCCGAGAGGGCCCCTCGGGAGCTTTCTTT.